Listed below are T cell receptor beta chains from one sample, sequenced in a study of cytomegalovirus exposure and HLA in healthy donors. Clones were read by immunoSEQ multiplex PCR, and TCRdb kept only the in-frame ones, dropping some. In the table there are about 160,000 clones, around 75% of which are singletons. Sequencing input: PBMCs. The receptors were gathered from a man between 18 and 35 years old in good health and CMV-seropositive. CDR3s include the opening cysteine and the closing phenylalanine or tryptophan. The D gene is left open where the match is weak. The listing skips clone size in some rows; elsewhere it reads once, few, many or a size class.

>.|TRBD1|TRBV18|TRBJ1-1
CASSPLTGDEGAFF
TGTGCCAGCTCACCATTAACAGGGGATGAGGGCGCTTTCTTT
>.|TRBD1|TRBV2|TRBJ1-1
CASNLGQDEAFF
TGTGCCAGCAACCTAGGACAGGACGAAGCTTTCTTT
>few|.|TRBV7-9|TRBJ1-1
CASSLASVGGEAFF
TGTGCCAGCAGCTTAGCTTCAGTAGGGGGTGAAGCTTTCTTT
>many|.|TRBV11-3|TRBJ2-3
CASSFELAISTDTQYF
TGTGCCAGCAGCTTTGAGTTAGCGATAAGCACAGATACGCAGTATTTT
>few|TRBD2|TRBV5-1|TRBJ2-1
CASSLGRTSVGYNEQFF
TGCGCCAGCAGCTTGGGCCGAACTAGCGTGGGGTACAATGAGCAGTTCTTC
>.|TRBD1|TRBV7-8|TRBJ1-6
CASREGTGYNSPLHF
TGTGCCAGCAGAGAGGGGACAGGGTACAATTCACCCCTCCACTTT
>.|TRBD2|TRBV6-4|TRBJ2-1
CASSDSVASGGQSLIKFF
TGTGCCAGCAGTGACTCGGTGGCTAGCGGGGGACAGTCTCTGATCAAGTTCTTC
>few|TRBD2|TRBV7-9|TRBJ2-3
CASRSGIGTDTQYF
TGTGCCAGCAGAAGCGGGATTGGGACAGATACGCAGTATTTT
>.|TRBD1|TRBV5-1|TRBJ1-1
CASSRGTGGVTEAFF
TGCGCCAGCAGCCGCGGGACAGGGGGCGTCACTGAAGCTTTCTTT
>.|TRBD1|TRBV5-1|TRBJ1-2
CASSSDRVGYTF
TGCGCCAGCAGTTCCGACAGGGTCGGCTACACCTTC
>.|.|TRBV19|TRBJ2-3
CASRQASSTDTQYF
TGTGCCAGCCGACAGGCTTCTAGCACAGATACGCAGTATTTT
>.|TRBD1|TRBV27|TRBJ2-3
CASRGTGGNTQYF
TGTGCCAGCAGGGGGACAGGGGGGAATACGCAGTATTTT
>.|TRBD1|TRBV12-5|TRBJ2-1
CASGPHRTGSDEQFF
TGTGCTAGTGGTCCCCATAGGACAGGGAGCGATGAGCAGTTCTTC
>few|.|TRBV6-1|TRBJ1-2
CASSEAAGILGTF
TGTGCCAGCAGTGAAGCGGCGGGGATCTTAGGGACCTTC
>few|TRBD1|TRBV29-1|TRBJ1-1
CSVAGGVGRTEAFF
TGCAGCGTCGCAGGGGGCGTCGGGAGGACTGAAGCTTTCTTT
>few|.|TRBV7-9|TRBJ1-4
CASSLAGEREKLFF
TGTGCCAGCAGCCTGGCGGGGGAGCGGGAAAAACTGTTTTTT
>.|TRBD2|TRBV13|TRBJ2-1
CASSRSLAGISYNEQFF
TGTGCCAGCAGCCGTTCACTAGCGGGGATTTCCTACAATGAGCAGTTCTTC
>.|.|TRBV6-6|TRBJ1-6
CASRGSSYNSPLHF
TGTGCCAGTCGAGGGAGCTCCTATAATTCACCCCTCCACTTT
>once|.|TRBV5-1|TRBJ2-1
CASSNSRNNEQFF
TGCGCCAGCAGCAATAGCCGAAACAATGAGCAGTTCTTC
>.|TRBD1|TRBV4-1|TRBJ1-1
CASSLGQGADTEAFF
TGCGCCAGCAGCTTAGGACAGGGGGCGGACACTGAAGCTTTCTTT
>few|.|TRBV7-8|TRBJ2-1
CASSLGLASYPFF
TGTGCCAGCAGCTTAGGGCTAGCATCCTACCCGTTCTTC
>.|TRBD1|TRBV5-6|TRBJ1-1
CASSLQRVRDREFRAFF
TGTGCCAGCAGCTTACAACGGGTCCGGGACAGGGAATTTAGAGCTTTCTTT
>.|.|TRBV18|TRBJ2-3
CASSDRGIYTDTQYF
TGTGCCAGCTCTGACCGGGGGATTTACACAGATACGCAGTATTTT
>.|TRBD2|TRBV5-1|TRBJ2-5
CASSARGAGLVETQYF
TGCGCCAGCAGCGCCCGGGGAGCGGGGCTGGTGGAGACCCAGTACTTC
>few|.|TRBV5-6|TRBJ2-3
CASSFEPTGTSTQYF
TGTGCCAGCAGCTTCGAACCCACAGGGACAAGTACGCAGTATTTT
>.|.|TRBV4-1|TRBJ1-2
CASSQPDRIANYGYTF
TGCGCCAGCAGCCAACCTGACAGGATAGCTAACTATGGCTACACCTTC
>.|.|TRBV30|TRBJ1-6
CAWSAGQDNSPLHF
TGTGCCTGGAGCGCCGGTCAGGATAATTCACCCCTCCACTTT
>few|.|TRBV5-1|TRBJ2-4
CASSSGSGQNIQYF
TGCGCCAGCAGCTCAGGGAGCGGGCAAAACATTCAGTACTTC
>.|TRBD2|TRBV7-9|TRBJ2-3
CASSSLNGVPGLFPDTQYF
TGTGCCAGCAGCTCCCTTAATGGGGTACCGGGACTATTCCCAGATACGCAGTATTTT
>.|TRBD1|TRBV6-5|TRBJ1-6
CASSGDRADSSPLHF
TGTGCCAGCAGCGGGGACAGGGCTGACAGTTCACCCCTCCACTTT
>few|.|TRBV28|TRBJ1-5
CASRAGQTGHQPQHF
TGTGCCAGCAGGGCCGGACAGACCGGGCATCAGCCCCAGCATTTT
>.|.|TRBV7-9|TRBJ1-1
CASSPPRETEAFF
TGTGCCAGCAGCCCCCCTCGGGAGACTGAAGCTTTCTTT
>.|TRBD1|TRBV14|TRBJ1-1
CASSQLGQLDTEAFF
TGTGCCAGCAGCCAGTTGGGACAGCTGGACACTGAAGCTTTCTTT
>.|.|TRBV28|TRBJ1-1
CASSPQGTEAFF
TGTGCCAGCAGTCCGCAGGGGACTGAAGCTTTCTTT
>few|TRBD2|TRBV2|TRBJ2-2
CASRGLAGRPGELFF
TGTGCCAGCAGGGGACTAGCGGGGAGGCCCGGGGAGCTGTTTTTT
>.|TRBD1|TRBV11-3|TRBJ1-5
CASSLEPGTGIDQPQHF
TGTGCCAGCAGCTTAGAACCCGGGACAGGGATCGATCAGCCCCAGCATTTT
>.|.|TRBV28|TRBJ1-3
CASSPETGVGGNTIYF
TGTGCCAGCAGTCCCGAAACCGGGGTTGGTGGAAACACCATATATTTT
>.|TRBD1|TRBV28|TRBJ1-1
CASRYDRVNTEAFF
TGTGCCAGCAGATACGACAGGGTGAACACTGAAGCTTTCTTT
>.|.|TRBV30|TRBJ1-5
CAWSAGSNQPQHF
TGTGCCTGGAGCGCAGGTAGCAATCAGCCCCAGCATTTT
>.|TRBD1|TRBV29-1|TRBJ1-1
CSGRHLEQGGSLAEAFF
TGCAGCGGGAGGCACCTCGAACAGGGGGGATCGTTGGCTGAAGCTTTCTTT
>.|TRBD2|TRBV5-1|TRBJ2-1
CASSLALWTSGKVNEQFF
TGCGCCAGCAGCTTGGCCTTGTGGACTAGCGGGAAAGTCAATGAGCAGTTCTTC
>few|.|TRBV14|TRBJ1-2
CASSQKTGYGYTF
TGTGCCAGCAGCCAAAAGACAGGATATGGCTACACCTTC
>.|TRBD1|TRBV5-1|TRBJ1-6
CASSSGDRSSYNSPLHF
TGCGCCAGCAGCTCAGGGGACAGGAGCTCCTATAATTCACCCCTCCACTTT
>.|.|TRBV5-4|TRBJ2-5
CASSPTGDYTETQYF
TGTGCCAGCAGCCCGACAGGGGACTACACAGAGACCCAGTACTTC
>once|.|TRBV5-1|TRBJ2-3
CASSIRGADTQYF
TGCGCCAGCAGCATTCGAGGCGCAGATACGCAGTATTTT
>few|.|TRBV6-1|TRBJ1-1
CASSVGGTINTEAFF
TGTGCCAGCAGCGTAGGAGGGACGATTAACACTGAAGCTTTCTTT
>.|TRBD2|TRBV6-5|TRBJ2-1
CASRLAGEANEQFF
TGTGCCAGCAGACTAGCGGGAGAGGCTAATGAGCAGTTCTTC
>few|.|TRBV27|TRBJ2-2
CANPLCGDRELFF
TGTGCCAACCCACTCTGCGGGGACCGGGAGCTGTTTTTT
>few|.|TRBV28|TRBJ1-1
CASSSQSGLVAFF
TGTGCCAGCAGTTCCCAATCCGGGTTGGTGGCTTTCTTT
>.|TRBD1|TRBV5-1|TRBJ2-2
CASRQGADTGELFF
TGCGCCAGCCGACAGGGGGCGGACACCGGGGAGCTGTTTTTT
>.|TRBD1|TRBV6-1|TRBJ1-2
CASRTGSNYGYTF
TGTGCCAGCAGGACAGGGAGTAACTATGGCTACACCTTC
>.|TRBD2|TRBV6-5|TRBJ2-1
CASSPPGTSGHEQFF
TGTGCCAGCAGTCCCCCCGGGACTAGCGGGCATGAGCAGTTCTTC
>few|.|TRBV28|TRBJ1-1
CASSSRGDLNTEDFF
TGTGCCAGCAGCTCGCGGGGGGACCTGAACACTGAAGATTTCTTT